A selection of T cell receptor beta chains follows, all from one sample in a study of blood T cell repertoires in COVID-19. Here immunoSEQ multiplex PCR was the method, and the copy in TCRdb shows in-frame clones only, minus some. The table has 200,000 to 250,000 clones, approximately 90% seen once; the top ten hold under 3.5%. The sequenced sample consisted of peripheral blood. The receptors shown here come from a man under 40 with COVID-19, enrolled during active disease. The CDR3 runs from the conserved cysteine through the conserved F or W. Fields, in order: J gene, V gene, clone size, D gene, CDR3 protein, CDR3 DNA. A D gene is named only where the DNA matches it firmly. Clone size is stated in some rows and not others, as once, few, many or a class when expanded.

>TRBJ2-7|TRBV5-1|-|-
CASRSGSSYEQYF
TGCGCCAGTAGATCCGGGAGCTCCTACGAGCAGTACTTC
>TRBJ2-7|TRBV6-5|-|-
CASSYSENPYEQYF
TGTGCCAGCAGTTACTCGGAGAACCCCTACGAGCAGTACTTC
>TRBJ2-1|TRBV7-2|-|TRBD2
CASARLAGSYNEQFF
TGTGCCAGCGCTCGCTTAGCGGGGAGCTACAATGAGCAGTTCTTC
>TRBJ2-3|TRBV7-9|-|-
CASSPTTGPPSDTQYF
TGTGCCAGCAGCCCAACGACAGGTCCTCCGTCAGATACGCAGTATTTT
>TRBJ1-1|TRBV9|-|-
CASGPGGNTEAFF
TGTGCCAGCGGCCCCGGAGGGAACACTGAAGCTTTCTTT
>TRBJ2-1|TRBV6-1|-|-
CASSEAEGHGGNEQFF
TGTGCCAGCAGTGAAGCAGAGGGGCACGGGGGCAATGAGCAGTTCTTC
>TRBJ1-1|TRBV28|-|TRBD1
CASSLGQGSEAFF
TGTGCCAGCAGTCTAGGACAGGGTTCTGAAGCTTTCTTT
>TRBJ1-1|TRBV4-3|-|-
CASSQEESLNTEAFF
TGCGCCAGCAGCCAAGAAGAGTCTCTGAACACTGAAGCTTTCTTT
>TRBJ2-2|TRBV7-3|-|-
CASSSVLEMNTGELFF
TGTGCCAGCAGCTCCGTACTAGAGATGAACACCGGGGAGCTGTTTTTT
>TRBJ2-6|TRBV2|-|TRBD2
CASSEARTRSTGANVLTF
TGTGCCAGCAGTGAAGCCCGGACTAGGTCCACTGGGGCCAACGTCCTGACTTTC
>TRBJ1-1|TRBV7-3|few|-
CASSLTTNREVRGGTEAFF
TGTGCCAGCAGCTTAACGACGAACCGGGAAGTGCGGGGTGGCACTGAAGCTTTCTTT
>TRBJ2-7|TRBV2|-|TRBD2
CASIPRRGGRSEQYF
TGTGCCAGCATCCCAAGAAGGGGAGGGAGGAGTGAGCAGTACTTC
>TRBJ2-4|TRBV28|few|TRBD1
CASIQYRGSKNIQYF
TGTGCCAGCATCCAATACAGGGGATCCAAAAACATTCAGTACTTC
>TRBJ1-5|TRBV29-1|-|-
CSAQVYSNQPQHF
TGCAGCGCACAGGTCTATAGCAATCAGCCCCAGCATTTT
>TRBJ2-2|TRBV7-9|-|-
CASSKPNTGELFF
TGTGCCAGCTCGAAGCCTAACACCGGGGAGCTGTTTTTT
>TRBJ2-4|TRBV19|-|TRBD1
CASSMTGRGKNIQYF
TGTGCCAGTAGTATGACAGGGAGAGGCAAAAACATTCAGTACTTC
>TRBJ2-7|TRBV12-3/TRBV12-4|-|-
CASSSFYEQYF
TGTGCCAGCAGTTCATTCTACGAGCAGTACTTC
>TRBJ1-2|TRBV7-8|-|-
CASSLSSGDGYTF
TGTGCCAGCAGCTTATCGTCAGGGGATGGCTACACCTTC
>TRBJ1-2|TRBV6-1|-|-
CASSERQLYGYTF
TGTGCCAGCAGTGAAAGACAGTTGTATGGCTACACCTTC
>TRBJ1-6|TRBV27|-|TRBD1
CASSRQGPPNSPLHF
TGTGCCAGCAGCCGACAGGGACCCCCTAATTCACCCCTCCACTTT
>TRBJ2-7|TRBV7-3|-|TRBD1
CASSPTGITYEQYF
TGTGCCAGCAGCCCGACAGGGATAACCTACGAGCAGTACTTC
>TRBJ2-7|TRBV6-1|-|-
CASSEALDFSYEQYF
TGTGCCAGCAGTGAAGCCCTGGACTTCTCCTACGAGCAGTACTTC
>TRBJ1-5|TRBV4-3|-|-
CASSQDTGPQPQHF
TGCGCCAGCAGCCAAGATACAGGGCCACAGCCCCAGCATTTT
>TRBJ2-7|TRBV7-9|-|-
CASSLDPTTF
TGTGCCAGCAGCTTAGACCCGACTACGTTC
>TRBJ2-1|TRBV18|-|TRBD1
CASSPQGAGYNEQFF
TGTGCCAGCTCACCACAGGGGGCAGGTTACAATGAGCAGTTCTTC
>TRBJ1-3|TRBV19|-|TRBD1
CASLPTGAGNTIYF
TGTGCCAGTCTTCCTACAGGGGCTGGAAACACCATATATTTT
>TRBJ1-6|TRBV6-5|-|-
CASSYNVVRVGSPLHF
TGTGCCAGCAGTTACAACGTCGTCCGGGTGGGTTCACCCCTCCACTTT
>TRBJ1-1|TRBV19|-|-
CASSIGRVNTEAFF
TGTGCCAGTAGTATTGGCAGGGTGAACACTGAAGCTTTCTTT
>TRBJ1-2|TRBV6-1|-|-
CASSEPRQDPNNYGYTF
TGTGCCAGCAGTGAACCCCGACAGGATCCCAATAACTATGGCTACACCTTC
>TRBJ1-6|TRBV7-9|-|-
CASSPQGGVNNSPLHF
TGTGCCAGCAGCCCCCAAGGAGGGGTTAATAATTCACCCCTCCACTTT
>TRBJ2-1|TRBV11-2|-|TRBD2
CASSLVGLAGFYNEQFF
TGTGCCAGCAGCTTAGTCGGACTAGCGGGGTTCTACAATGAGCAGTTCTTC
>TRBJ1-4|TRBV7-2|-|-
CASSPRVANEKLFF
TGTGCCAGCAGCCCCAGGGTCGCGAATGAAAAACTGTTTTTT